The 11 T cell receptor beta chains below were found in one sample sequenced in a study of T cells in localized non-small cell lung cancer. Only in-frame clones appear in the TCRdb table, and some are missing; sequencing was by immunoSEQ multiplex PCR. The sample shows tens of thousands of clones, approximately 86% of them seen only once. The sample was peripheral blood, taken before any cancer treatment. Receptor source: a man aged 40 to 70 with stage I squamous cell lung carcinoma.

CDR3 loop: CASSPRTGVKGEQYF. The CDR3 nucleotides read TGTGCCAGTAGTCCGAGGACAGGGGTAAAAGGCGAGCAGTACTTC. The chain is built from TRBV19 and TRBJ2-7, with TRBD1 matching over 9 bases. Germline V gene sequence: CDR1 LNHDA, CDR2 SQIVND (reference sequence). CDR3 length equals 15 residues. J lost 6 bases, V lost 5 bases, and 11 bases had no gene match. Full variable domain (missing parts from reference TRBV19 and TRBJ2-7): DGGITQSPKYLFRKEGQNVTLSCEQNLNHDAMYWYRQDPGQGLRLIYYSQIVNDFQKGDIAEGYSVSREKKESFPLTVTSAQKNPTAFYLCASSPRTGVKGEQYFGPGTRLTVT.

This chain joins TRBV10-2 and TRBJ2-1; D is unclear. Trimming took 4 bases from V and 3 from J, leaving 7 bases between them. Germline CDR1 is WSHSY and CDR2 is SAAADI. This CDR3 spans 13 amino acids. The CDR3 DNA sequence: TGCGCCAGCAGTGTCAACAGCTACAATGAGCAGTTCTTC. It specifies CASSVNSYNEQFF.

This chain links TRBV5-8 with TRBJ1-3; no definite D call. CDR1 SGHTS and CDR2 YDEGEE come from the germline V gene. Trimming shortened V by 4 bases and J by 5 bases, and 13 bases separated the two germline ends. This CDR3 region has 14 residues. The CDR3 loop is CASSPPGNRNTIYF. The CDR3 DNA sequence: TGTGCCAGCAGCCCGCCGGGTAATAGAAACACCATATATTTT.

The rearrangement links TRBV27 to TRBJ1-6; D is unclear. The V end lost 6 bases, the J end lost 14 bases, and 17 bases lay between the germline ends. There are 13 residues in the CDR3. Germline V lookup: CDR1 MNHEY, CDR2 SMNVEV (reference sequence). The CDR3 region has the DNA TGTGCCAGCAGGCAGGAGGCCTATCGGGCCCTCCACTTT. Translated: CASRQEAYRALHF.

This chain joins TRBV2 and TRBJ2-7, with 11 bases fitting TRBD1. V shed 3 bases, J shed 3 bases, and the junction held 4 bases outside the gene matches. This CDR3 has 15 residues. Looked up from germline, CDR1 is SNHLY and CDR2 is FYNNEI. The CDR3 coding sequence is TGTGCCAGCAGTGAGCCGGACAGGGGGCACTACGAGCAGTACTTC. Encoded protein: CASSEPDRGHYEQYF.

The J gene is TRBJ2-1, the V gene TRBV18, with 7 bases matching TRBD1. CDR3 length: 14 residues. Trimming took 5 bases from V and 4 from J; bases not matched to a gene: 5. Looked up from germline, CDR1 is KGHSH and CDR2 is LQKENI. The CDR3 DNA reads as TGTGCCAGCTCATCAGAGACAGGGTACAATGAGCAGTTCTTC. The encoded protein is CASSSETGYNEQFF.

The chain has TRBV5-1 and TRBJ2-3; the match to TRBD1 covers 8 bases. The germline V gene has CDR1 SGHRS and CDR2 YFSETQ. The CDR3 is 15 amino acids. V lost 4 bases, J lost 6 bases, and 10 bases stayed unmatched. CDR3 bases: TGCGCCAGCAGCGTACAAGGACAGGGTTCGGATACGCAGTATTTT. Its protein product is CASSVQGQGSDTQYF.

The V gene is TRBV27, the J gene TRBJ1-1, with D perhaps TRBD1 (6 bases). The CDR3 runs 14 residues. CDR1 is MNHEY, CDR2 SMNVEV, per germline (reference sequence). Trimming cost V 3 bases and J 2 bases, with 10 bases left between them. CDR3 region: CASSFRGVNTEAFF. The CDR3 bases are TGTGCCAGCAGTTTCAGGGGAGTTAACACTGAAGCTTTCTTT.

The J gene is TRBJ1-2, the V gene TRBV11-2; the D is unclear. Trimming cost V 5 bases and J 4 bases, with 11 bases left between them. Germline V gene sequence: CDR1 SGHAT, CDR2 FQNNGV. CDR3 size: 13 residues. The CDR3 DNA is TGTGCCAGCAGCCAGGATCTGGTCTATGGCTACACCTTC. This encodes CASSQDLVYGYTF.

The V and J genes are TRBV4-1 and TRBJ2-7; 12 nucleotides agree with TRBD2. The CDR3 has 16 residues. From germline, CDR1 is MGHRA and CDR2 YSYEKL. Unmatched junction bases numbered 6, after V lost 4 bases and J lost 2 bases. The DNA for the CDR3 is TGCGCCAGCAGCCTTGAGGCTAGCGGGGGGGCCTACGAGCAGTACTTC. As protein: CASSLEASGGAYEQYF.

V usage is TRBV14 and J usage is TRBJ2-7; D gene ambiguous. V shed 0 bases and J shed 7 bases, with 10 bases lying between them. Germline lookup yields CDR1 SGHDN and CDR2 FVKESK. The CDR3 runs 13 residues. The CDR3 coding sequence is TGTGCCAGCAGCCAAGAAGCCAAGAGGGAGCAGTACTTC. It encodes CASSQEAKREQYF.